Presented here are 18 T cell receptor beta chains from one specimen sequenced in a study of blood T cells in healthy people across ages (dated by TCRdb to about 2015). Receptor libraries were prepared by 5' RACE. Sequencing was performed on an Illumina HiSeq 2500. A second PCR of about 7 to 12 cycles was run with a J-beta primer mix and a sample-barcoded 5' primer. In-frame beta chains were kept once TCRdb had trimmed the public reads at Q25 with fastp and called clones with MiXCR. Identical CDR3 protein sequences are pooled into one entry, listed with their most common genes and DNA. The sample has roughly 1,500,000 distinct CDR3 sequences on record, 30% to 35% of them singletons. Of the sample, around 11% is held by the ten largest clones. The sample comprised blood. The source of these receptors is a woman in her 30s in good health.

This clonotype was counted many times. The rearrangement uses TRBV5-1 and TRBJ2-5; maybe TRBD2 (5 bases). The CDR3 is made up of 13 amino acids. Germline V gene data show CDR1 as SGHRS and CDR2 as YFSETQ. Trimming pared 2 bases from V and 6 bases from J, leaving 11 bases between. CDR3 residues: CASSFGLPKTQYF. Written as DNA, the CDR3 is TGCGCCAGCAGCTTCGGACTGCCGAAGACCCAGTACTTC.

This clonotype was detected a few times. J is TRBJ2-1 and V is TRBV28, with a tentative D call TRBD1 (6 bases). The V end was cut by 5 bases, the J end by 5 bases, with 19 bases between. CDR1 and CDR2 (germline): MDHEN, SYDVKM. The length of the CDR3 is 16 residues. The CDR3 reads CASSPYTRGWDNEQFF. DNA of the CDR3: TGTGCCAGCAGTCCCTACACTAGGGGGTGGGACAATGAGCAGTTCTTC.

Points on this clonotype: The germline gene is not matched at one end of the junction; a read error may be the cause. In DNA, the CDR3 is TGTGCCAGCAGTCTCCTATTTGGACAGCGCGCTATGAACACTAAAGCTTTCTTT. Translated, it gives CASSLLFGQRAMNTKAFF. The chain carries TRBV12-3 or TRBV12-4 and TRBJ1-1; possibly TRBD1 for D (6 bases). This CDR3 contains 18 residues.

The chain joins TRBV18 to TRBJ2-5, with 7 positions matching TRBD1. Germline assignment: CDR1 KGHSH and CDR2 LQKENI. CDR3 length equals 14 residues. The V gene end was trimmed by 3 bases and the J gene end by 6 bases; junction bases not matched to a gene: 7. The DNA for the CDR3 is TGTGCCAGCTCACCTCTCGACAGGGAGAAGACCCAGTACTTC. As protein: CASSPLDREKTQYF.

Concerning this clonotype: This could be a read error, since a much larger clone is one nucleotide away. The chain couples TRBV15 to TRBJ2-3; tentatively, D is TRBD2 (6 bases). The germline V gene encodes CDR1 LNHNV and CDR2 YYDKDF (reference sequence). The CDR3 extends over 12 amino acids. The chain's CDR3 is CVTTDGGDTQYF. The CDR3 DNA is TGTGTCACCACCGATGGAGGGGATACGCAGTATTTT. Drawing the rest from reference TRBV15 and TRBJ2-3, the complete variable domain is DAMVIQNPRYQVTQFGKPVTLSCSQTLNHNVMYWYQQKSSQAPKLLFHYYDKDFNNEADTPDNFQSRRPNTSFCFLDIRSPGLGDTAMYLCVTTDGGDTQYFGPGTRLTVL.

This chain links TRBV20-1 with TRBJ2-7, with TRBD1 matching 8 bases. The V segment lost 5 bases and the J segment 7 bases; nucleotides outside the gene matches: 7. The CDR3 extends over 12 amino acids. From germline, CDR1 is DFQATT and CDR2 SNEGSKA (reference sequence). In DNA, the CDR3 is TGCAGTGCTCAGGACAGGGAATGGGAGCAGTACTTC. Protein: CSAQDREWEQYF.

The CDR3 nucleotides read TGCAGTGCTAGGGACGTAGCGGGTTGGGGCACAGATACGCAGTATTTT. Its protein is CSARDVAGWGTDTQYF. The V call is TRBV20-1, the J call TRBJ2-3; TRBD2 aligns across 7 bases. The CDR3 consists of 16 residues. J gave up 1 base and V 3 bases, and 10 bases lay outside the gene matches. The germline V gene encodes CDR1 DFQATT and CDR2 SNEGSKA (reference sequence).

This clonotype came up a few times. The J gene is TRBJ1-2, the V gene TRBV7-3; tentative D call: TRBD1 (5 bases). The ends were cut back, 5 bases at V and 3 bases at J, with 16 bases in the middle. Per the germline V gene, CDR1 is SGHTA and CDR2 is FQGTGA. The CDR3 runs to 15 residues. The CDR3 DNA follows: TGTGCCAGCAGCACCGCTGGGGGGGGATACTATGGCTACACCTTC. It yields the protein CASSTAGGGYYGYTF.

This chain uses TRBV12-3 or TRBV12-4 with TRBJ2-2; D may be TRBD1 or TRBD2 (5 bases each). Trimming stripped 5 bases from V and 7 bases from J, with 32 bases between. This CDR3 has 20 amino acids. CDR3 in DNA: TGTGCCAGCAGTACCTCCGGGACCAGCGTGTTTAGGAACCACCTCGGGGAGCTGTTTTTT. It specifies CASSTSGTSVFRNHLGELFF.

In this sample, this clonotype turned up a few times. The rearrangement uses TRBV6-1 and TRBJ1-1; 9 bases fit TRBD1. CDR3 length: 13 residues. The germline V gene has CDR1 MNHNS and CDR2 SASEGT. With 5 bases clipped from V and 7 bases from J, the junction kept 5 bases outside the gene matches. The CDR3 spells CASSRDRAGEAFF. The CDR3 DNA sequence: TGTGCCAGCAGTCGGGACAGGGCTGGTGAAGCTTTCTTT.

Ten or more counts support this clonotype. The gene calls are TRBV5-1 and TRBJ2-7; D is tentatively TRBD1 or TRBD2 (5 bases each). V lost 4 bases to trimming and J lost 4 bases, with 15 bases between them. From germline, CDR1 is SGHRS and CDR2 YFSETQ. The CDR3 has 14 residues. This CDR3 reads CASSRGAGTYEQYF. The DNA of the CDR3 is TGCGCCAGCAGCCGTGGGGCGGGCACGTACGAGCAGTACTTC.

Only a few counts were recorded for this clonotype. The rearrangement uses TRBV3-1 and TRBJ1-1; TRBD1 matches at 7 bases. There are 15 residues in the CDR3. The germline V gene encodes CDR1 LGHDT and CDR2 YNNKEL (reference sequence). Losses at the gene ends were 0 bases for V and 3 bases for J; bases not matched to a gene: 4. Written as DNA, the CDR3 is TGTGCCAGCAGCCAAGAGCCAGGGGGATACACTGAAGCTTTCTTT. The encoded protein is CASSQEPGGYTEAFF.

Here the CDR3 DNA reads TGTGCCAGCAGTCGACTAGCGGAGCGACGGGACCAAGATACGCAGTATTTT. As protein: CASSRLAERRDQDTQYF. The chain combines TRBV6-1 with TRBJ2-3, with TRBD2 identical over 9 bases. In germline, CDR1 is MNHNS, CDR2 SASEGT. This CDR3 is 17 amino acids long. Trimming at V came to 5 bases and at J to 5 bases, leaving 14 bases not matched to a gene.

This clonotype was seen a handful of times. The rearrangement links TRBV7-9 to TRBJ2-4; the match to TRBD1 covers 9 bases. Germline CDR1 SEHNR, CDR2 FQNEAQ (reference sequence). J was trimmed by 2 bases and V by 4 bases; bases with no gene match: 15. This CDR3 region has 19 residues. The CDR3 DNA follows: TGTGCCAGCAGCTATCGTCCGGGACAGGGTGGGGAGACCAAAAACATTCAGTACTTC. Its protein product is CASSYRPGQGGETKNIQYF. Drawing the rest from reference TRBV7-9 and TRBJ2-4, the complete variable domain is DTGVSQNPRHKITKRGQNVTFRCDPISEHNRLYWYRQTLGQGPEFLTYFQNEAQLEKSRLLSDRFSAERPKGSFSTLEIQRTEQGDSAMYLCASSYRPGQGGETKNIQYFGAGTRLSVL.

This chain joins TRBV7-2 and TRBJ2-7; the D gene is possibly TRBD1 (5 bases). The germline CDR1 and CDR2 sequences are SGHTA and FQGNSA. The V end lost 5 bases, the J end lost 0 bases, and 11 bases lay between the germline ends. This CDR3 is 14 amino acids long. CDR3 in amino acids: CASSTGHHSYEQYF. The CDR3 DNA follows: TGTGCCAGCAGCACCGGACACCACTCCTACGAGCAGTACTTC.

The chain has TRBV3-1 and TRBJ1-4; D ambiguous. CDR3 length equals 13 residues. Germline CDR1 is LGHDT and CDR2 is YNNKEL (reference sequence). The germline V and J ends were trimmed by 1 base and 14 bases, with 14 bases remaining between them. The CDR3 loop is CASSQVDAGKLFF. For the CDR3, the DNA is TGTGCCAGCAGCCAAGTGGACGCCGGAAAGCTGTTTTTT.

The V call is TRBV9, the J call TRBJ2-6, with D hard to call. The CDR3 is 21 residues long. Looked up from germline, CDR1 is SGDLS and CDR2 is YYNGEE. The V gene lost 0 bases and the J gene lost 0 bases, with 22 bases spanning the gap. CDR3 sequence (DNA): TGTGCCAGCAGCGTAGGAGTGGGGTCGGCGTACCATAGCTCTGGGGCCAACGTCCTGACTTTC. Its translation: CASSVGVGSAYHSSGANVLTF.

This rearrangement joins TRBV6-5 to TRBJ2-1; TRBD2 matches 9 bases. This CDR3 is built from 16 residues. The germline gives CDR1 MNHEY, CDR2 SVGAGI. The V segment lost 0 bases and the J segment 3 bases; nucleotides outside the gene matches: 3. The CDR3, as DNA: TGTGCCAGCAGTTACTCGTCTAGCGGGGACTACAATGAGCAGTTCTTC. Encoded protein: CASSYSSSGDYNEQFF.